This passage covers 26 T cell receptor beta chains from one sample sequenced in a study of blood T cell repertoires in COVID-19. Clones were read by immunoSEQ multiplex PCR, and TCRdb kept only the in-frame ones, dropping some. The sample holds 190,000 or so clones, 87% seen once. The material sequenced was peripheral blood. The receptor source for this set is a woman under 30 who had recovered from COVID-19.

This clone was observed once. The chain combines TRBV19 with TRBJ1-1; possible D gene TRBD1, 5 bases. The CDR3 sequence is 14 residues long. CDR1 is LNHDA and CDR2 is SQIVND in the germline V gene (reference sequence). Trimming cost V 5 bases and J 1 base, with 11 bases left between them. The DNA for the CDR3 is TGTGCCAGTAGTCCGCGGGACGCGAACACTGAAGCTTTCTTT. As protein: CASSPRDANTEAFF. Supplemented by reference TRBV19 and TRBJ1-1, the full variable domain reads DGGITQSPKYLFRKEGQNVTLSCEQNLNHDAMYWYRQDPGQGLRLIYYSQIVNDFQKGDIAEGYSVSREKKESFPLTVTSAQKNPTAFYLCASSPRDANTEAFFGQGTRLTVV.

The rearrangement links TRBV2 to TRBJ1-2, with a tentative D call TRBD1 (5 bases). Germline loops: CDR1 SNHLY, CDR2 FYNNEI. The length of the CDR3 is 11 residues. V was cut by 7 bases and J by 14 bases, with 17 bases left in between. Here the CDR3 reads CASNRYEYWTF. CDR3 nucleotide sequence: TGTGCCAGCAACAGGTACGAGTACTGGACCTTC.

This clone was observed at least ten times. V and J are TRBV27 and TRBJ1-1; 8 bases match TRBD1. With 7 bases clipped from V and 0 bases from J, the junction kept 4 bases outside the gene matches. This CDR3 contains 14 residues. Germline lookup yields CDR1 MNHEY and CDR2 SMNVEV (reference sequence). CDR3 DNA sequence: TGTGCCAGCACGGACAGGGACATGAACACTGAAGCTTTCTTT. Its translation: CASTDRDMNTEAFF.

V usage is TRBV2 and J usage is TRBJ2-1; D perhaps matches TRBD1 (5 bases). There are 15 residues in the CDR3. Looked up from germline, CDR1 is SNHLY and CDR2 is FYNNEI. Trimming removed 2 bases at V and 3 bases at J, with 11 bases between. The CDR3 is CASSEMQGGYNEQFF. CDR3 bases: TGTGCCAGCAGTGAAATGCAGGGTGGCTACAATGAGCAGTTCTTC.

The table lists this clone with a count of one. V usage is TRBV5-1 and J usage is TRBJ2-3; TRBD2 matches 10 bases. CDR3 length: 18 amino acids. V shed 0 bases, J shed 6 bases, and the junction held 13 bases outside the gene matches. CDR1 and CDR2 (germline): SGHRS, YFSETQ. This chain's CDR3 is CASSLGKTAGGLSDTQYF. The CDR3 bases are TGCGCCAGCAGCTTGGGAAAAACAGCGGGGGGGCTATCGGATACGCAGTATTTT. Combining the CDR3 with reference TRBV5-1 and TRBJ2-3 gives the whole variable domain KAGVTQTPRYLIKTRGQQVTLSCSPISGHRSVSWYQQTPGQGLQFLFEYFSETQRNKGNFPGRFSGRQFSNSRSEMNVSTLELGDSALYLCASSLGKTAGGLSDTQYFGPGTRLTVL.

The chain is built from TRBV9 and TRBJ1-4, with TRBD1 identical over 7 bases. Germline loops: CDR1 SGDLS, CDR2 YYNGEE. The CDR3 length is 18 residues. Trimming cost V 8 bases and J 4 bases; bases outside gene matches: 20. CDR3 residues: CARIAQGGRTTGNEKLFF. CDR3 DNA sequence: TGTGCCAGAATCGCCCAGGGGGGACGGACAACGGGTAATGAAAAACTGTTTTTT. Based on the CDR3 plus reference TRBV9 and TRBJ1-4, the full variable domain is DSGVTQTPKHLITATGQRVTLRCSPRSGDLSVYWYQQSLDQGLQFLIQYYNGEERAKGNILERFSAQQFPDLHSELNLSSLELGDSALYFCARIAQGGRTTGNEKLFFGSGTQLSVL.

The J gene is TRBJ2-3, the V gene TRBV7-9; the D gene is possibly TRBD1 (6 bases). Between the trimmed V and J ends, which lost 5 bases and 4 bases, there was a span of 16 bases. The CDR3 is 15 amino acids. Per the germline V gene, CDR1 is SEHNR and CDR2 is FQNEAQ (reference sequence). CDR3 sequence: CASSVGQFFSDTQYF. As DNA, the CDR3 is TGTGCCAGCAGCGTAGGACAGTTCTTCTCAGATACGCAGTATTTT. The variable domain in full, with the rest retrieved from reference TRBV7-9 and TRBJ2-3, is DTGVSQNPRHKITKRGQNVTFRCDPISEHNRLYWYRQTLGQGPEFLTYFQNEAQLEKSRLLSDRFSAERPKGSFSTLEIQRTEQGDSAMYLCASSVGQFFSDTQYFGPGTRLTVL.

This chain uses TRBV7-9 with TRBJ1-1; D is undetermined. Trimming stripped 4 bases from V and 3 bases from J, with 12 bases between. CDR1 and CDR2 from the germline V gene are SEHNR and FQNEAQ (reference sequence). CDR3 length equals 14 residues. CDR3 residues: CASSWWTGDTEAFF. In DNA, the CDR3 is TGTGCCAGCAGCTGGTGGACCGGGGACACTGAAGCTTTCTTT.

The J gene is TRBJ1-3, the V gene TRBV27; D is possibly TRBD1 (6 bases). V shed 5 bases and J shed 3 bases, with 17 bases lying between them. Germline V gene lookup returns CDR1 MNHEY and CDR2 SMNVEV (reference sequence). The CDR3 consists of 16 residues. The CDR3 coding sequence is TGTGCCAGCAGTCGGGGCGACAGGAGATATGGAAACACCATATATTTT. Translated: CASSRGDRRYGNTIYF.

This clone was counted a single time. The chain links TRBV5-1 to TRBJ1-1; weak D call: TRBD1 (5 bases). This CDR3 is 13 amino acids long. Germline V gives CDR1 SGHRS, CDR2 YFSETQ. Deletions cut 5 bases from V and 6 bases from J, with 14 bases between. DNA for the CDR3: TGCGCCAGCAGTCCGGGGGGAACCCCTGAAGCTTTCTTT. This sequence encodes CASSPGGTPEAFF.

This chain joins TRBV11-3 and TRBJ2-1; 9 bases align to TRBD2. The germline gives CDR1 SGHNT, CDR2 YENEEA. CDR3 size: 13 residues. Trimming at V came to 6 bases and at J to 5 bases, leaving 2 bases not matched to a gene. The CDR3 protein is CASSRLADNEQFF. The CDR3 region has the DNA TGTGCCAGCAGTAGACTAGCGGACAATGAGCAGTTCTTC.

CDR3 sequence: CAIGAGIYEQYV. The CDR3 nucleotides read TGTGCCATCGGGGCAGGGATCTACGAGCAGTACGTC. The V gene is TRBV10-3, the J gene TRBJ2-7; possibly TRBD1 for D (5 bases). Germline CDR1 ENHRY, CDR2 SYGVKD. The CDR3 spans 12 residues. V was clipped by 8 bases and J by 3 bases, with 11 bases between them.

This clone has a single count. This sequence joins TRBV5-1 and TRBJ2-3; tentatively, D is TRBD1 (6 bases). Germline CDR1 reads SGHRS; CDR2 reads YFSETQ. The CDR3 runs to 13 residues. V shed 5 bases and J shed 2 bases, with 9 bases lying between them. As DNA, the CDR3 is TGCGCCAGCAGTAGGGACACCACAGATACGCAGTATTTT. It translates to CASSRDTTDTQYF.

CDR3 in DNA: TGCAGCGTTGTCCTAGCGGGAGGATCTACCACAGATACGCAGTATTTT. It codes for CSVVLAGGSTTDTQYF. The V gene is TRBV29-1, the J gene TRBJ2-3, with 11 bases identical to TRBD2. Losses at the gene ends were 4 bases for V and 2 bases for J; bases not matched to a gene: 8. This CDR3 contains 16 residues. Germline lookup yields CDR1 SQVTM and CDR2 ANQGSEA.

The V call is TRBV6-1, the J call TRBJ2-7; D remains ambiguous. V was trimmed by 0 bases and J by 3 bases, leaving 18 bases between them. The germline gives CDR1 MNHNS, CDR2 SASEGT. The CDR3 spans 17 residues. CDR3 in DNA: TGTGCCAGCAGTGAAGCGCTTAATTCTCAGGCGTTCTACGAGCAGTACTTC. The encoded protein is CASSEALNSQAFYEQYF.

The chain uses TRBV9 and TRBJ2-5, with D unclear. Germline V gives CDR1 SGDLS, CDR2 YYNGEE. The ends were cut back, 0 bases at V and 1 base at J, with 7 bases in the middle. CDR3 length: 14 amino acids. CDR3 DNA sequence: TGTGCCAGCAGCGTAGGAGGCAGCCAAGAGACCCAGTACTTC. Translating it yields CASSVGGSQETQYF. The entire variable domain, with the rest obtained from reference TRBV9 and TRBJ2-5, is as follows: DSGVTQTPKHLITATGQRVTLRCSPRSGDLSVYWYQQSLDQGLQFLIQYYNGEERAKGNILERFSAQQFPDLHSELNLSSLELGDSALYFCASSVGGSQETQYFGPGTRLLVL.

The chain employs TRBV5-1 and TRBJ2-3; D is possibly TRBD1 (6 bases). This CDR3 region has 14 residues. Per germline, CDR1 SGHRS and CDR2 YFSETQ. V lost 9 bases, J lost 1 base, and 15 bases lay in between. CDR3 loop: CATSRGWGTDTQYF. In DNA, the CDR3 is TGCGCCACTTCTAGGGGGTGGGGCACAGATACGCAGTATTTT.

The V and J genes are TRBV7-9 and TRBJ1-2; TRBD1 aligns across 7 bases. The CDR3 has 15 amino acids. V shed 6 bases, J shed 0 bases, and the junction held 7 bases outside the gene matches. Germline CDR1 reads SEHNR; CDR2 reads FQNEAQ (reference sequence). In DNA form, the CDR3 reads TGTGCCAGCAGTTCGGGACAGTCTACTAACTATGGCTACACCTTC. Its protein product is CASSSGQSTNYGYTF. The variable domain in full, completed from reference TRBV7-9 and TRBJ1-2, reads DTGVSQNPRHKITKRGQNVTFRCDPISEHNRLYWYRQTLGQGPEFLTYFQNEAQLEKSRLLSDRFSAERPKGSFSTLEIQRTEQGDSAMYLCASSSGQSTNYGYTFGSGTRLTVV.

The chain combines TRBV18 with TRBJ1-2; D not resolved. The V gene lost 2 bases and the J gene lost 2 bases, with 6 bases spanning the gap. Per germline, CDR1 KGHSH and CDR2 LQKENI. The CDR3 contains 13 residues. The CDR3 DNA follows: TGTGCCAGCTCACCAGCGGAGAACTATGGCTACACCTTC. Amino acids: CASSPAENYGYTF. The full variable domain, with the rest looked up from reference TRBV18 and TRBJ1-2, is NAGVMQNPRHLVRRRGQEARLRCSPMKGHSHVYWYRQLPEEGLKFMVYLQKENIIDESGMPKERFSAEFPKEGPSILRIQQVVRGDSAAYFCASSPAENYGYTFGSGTRLTVV.

A single count supports this clone. The rearrangement uses TRBV6-5 and TRBJ1-5; 9 nucleotides agree with TRBD1. The germline V gene has CDR1 MNHEY and CDR2 SVGAGI. The CDR3 is made up of 16 amino acids. The junction had 7 bases not matched to a gene; V was cut back by 4 bases and J by 3 bases. CDR3 sequence: CASSSADRGDNQPQHF. In DNA form, the CDR3 reads TGTGCCAGCAGTTCCGCGGACAGGGGAGACAATCAGCCCCAGCATTTT.

V usage is TRBV6-6 and J usage is TRBJ2-2; 7 positions agree with TRBD1. The V segment lost 6 bases and the J segment 3 bases; nucleotides outside the gene matches: 10. This CDR3 is 16 amino acids long. The germline V gene has CDR1 MNHNY and CDR2 SVGAGI (reference sequence). This CDR3 is CASRYPGTVDTGELFF. The CDR3 DNA is TGTGCCAGCAGATACCCCGGGACAGTGGACACCGGGGAGCTGTTTTTT.

The chain has TRBV3-1 (or the pseudogene TRBV3-2) and TRBJ2-5; maybe TRBD2 (5 bases). The V and J ends lost 0 bases and 5 bases respectively, with 19 bases between them. The V gene's germline CDR1 is LGHDT and CDR2 YNNKEL (reference sequence). This CDR3 has 17 amino acids. CDR3 DNA sequence: TGTGCCAGCAGCCAAGATATTGTTGGCCGTGGGGAGGAGACCCAGTACTTC. It yields the protein CASSQDIVGRGEETQYF.

The chain employs TRBV27 and TRBJ1-5, with 9 positions matching TRBD1. The CDR3 runs to 15 residues. Losses at the gene ends were 10 bases for V and 0 bases for J; bases not matched to a gene: 7. Germline V gene lookup returns CDR1 MNHEY and CDR2 SMNVEV (reference sequence). CDR3 sequence: CAIGQGSYSNQPQHF. The CDR3 bases are TGTGCCATCGGACAGGGGTCGTATAGCAATCAGCCCCAGCATTTT.

The chain combines TRBV4-1 with TRBJ2-1, with 13 bases fitting TRBD2. Germline V lookup: CDR1 MGHRA, CDR2 YSYEKL. There are 17 residues in the CDR3. V shed 4 bases, J shed 6 bases, and the junction held 9 bases outside the gene matches. The CDR3 protein is CASSPGHGLAGVNEQFF. The DNA of the CDR3 is TGCGCCAGCAGCCCAGGACATGGACTAGCGGGAGTCAATGAGCAGTTCTTC.

The J gene is TRBJ1-5, the V gene TRBV5-6, with D possibly being TRBD1 (5 bases). The germline V and J ends were trimmed by 0 bases and 2 bases, with 9 bases remaining between them. In germline, CDR1 is SGHDT, CDR2 YYEEEE. CDR3 length: 15 residues. DNA for the CDR3: TGTGCCAGCAGCTTGGTTGGGGCTGGCAATCAGCCCCAGCATTTT. Translating gives CASSLVGAGNQPQHF.

The gene calls are TRBV23-1 and TRBJ2-5, with TRBD2 matching over 10 bases. TRBV23-1 is labeled an ORF, and its function is uncertain. The CDR3 has 18 amino acids. V shed 4 bases, J shed 1 base, and the junction held 12 bases outside the gene matches. In DNA, the CDR3 is TGCGCCAGCAGTCTTGTCTCGGGGTGGACTAGCGGCCAAGAGACCCAGTACTTC. This translates into CASSLVSGWTSGQETQYF.